The TCR beta chain under discussion was sequenced for a study of OX40 agonist ivuxolimab in advanced cancers. In germline, CDR1 is MNHNS, CDR2 SASEGT. CDR3 length equals 15 residues. The J segment lost 2 bases and the V segment lost 6 bases, leaving 6 bases of the junction unmatched. Some clones are missing from TCRdb's copy, which holds only in-frame ones; the method was immunoSEQ multiplex PCR. The sample contains about 82,000 clones, roughly 85% of which appear only once. J is TRBJ2-3 and V is TRBV6-1; 9 bases agree with TRBD1. The TCR was taken from an adult with an advanced solid tumor such as melanoma, head and neck, liver or kidney cancer. Material: CD4+ or CD8+ T cells sorted from blood, obtained in a trial of the OX40 agonist ivuxolimab. The CDR3 spells CASRAGTGTTDTQYF. CDR3 DNA: TGTGCCAGCAGGGCCGGGACAGGGACCACAGATACGCAGTATTTT.